Below, one T cell receptor (beta chain) is given with its context. Antigen specificity is unknown. This specimen belongs to a study of T cells expressing NK-cell markers. The overall study: All TCR beta repertoires analysed originated from sorted CD3+CD56+NKG2C+, CD3+CD56+NKG2C- and CD3+CD56-NKG2C+ T cells.

CDR3 length: 18 amino acids. CDR1 and CDR2 (germline): SGHRS, YFSETQ. Study-wide points: The study found dominant NKG2C+ clonotypes at roughly 1.0-7.5% of CD8+ T cells in six donors.

TCR beta cDNA was made by 5'RACE template switching with UMIs. TCRdb reanalyzed the 5' RACE reads, giving one entry per CDR3 protein sequence and no DNA. The listing records about 400,000 distinct CDR3 sequences. Sequenced input: blood T cells: a sorted CD56 or NKG2C T cell subset, CD4+ or CD8+ T cells, or bulk PBMC T cells (not recorded which). The chain joins TRBV5-1 to TRBJ2-3; TCRdb proposes TRBD1, but this gene call is untestable without DNA. This TCR derives from a woman aged 45 to 65 in good health. The CDR3 region is CASSLAGGQGMVTDTQYF.